This TCR beta chain was captured in a study of T cell responses to AZD1222 COVID-19 vaccine. Between the trimmed V and J ends, which lost 2 bases and 7 bases, there was a span of 12 bases. Germline values: CDR1 MDHEN, CDR2 SYDVKM. The CDR3 is 15 residues long. TCRdb keeps only in-frame clones here, not all; method: immunoSEQ multiplex PCR. The table records 50,000 to 70,000 clones, around 83% of them present only once. Study results and caveats: The study found Spike-specific TCR breadth and depth rose after two AZD1222 doses. The donors showed a predominance of white British ancestry and of females, with possible underestimation of clonal diversity. Regions 160-218 and 743-854 held dominance among vaccine-associated CD4 TCRs, which spanned spike. Reportedly, close to half of spike-specific TCRs are directed against unmutated variant regions.

Turning to this clone: Its specificity is unknown.

The chain recombines TRBV28 with TRBJ1-6; tentative D call: TRBD1 (6 bases). The sequenced sample was peripheral blood, obtained on day 0 of MenACWY control vaccination. The receptor was isolated from an adult in good health. The CDR3 loop is CASSLGGRLNSPLHF. The DNA for the CDR3 is TGTGCCAGCAGTTTAGGGGGGCGACTGAATTCACCCCTCCACTTT.